The rows below give T cell receptor beta chains drawn from one sample of a study of blood T cells in healthy people across ages. One entry per CDR3 protein results from TCRdb running MiXCR on the 5' RACE reads. Of 500,000 to 700,000 distinct CDR3 sequences listed, about 30% were seen once; the top ten hold 15% to 18%. Sequencing input: blood. The receptors shown here come from a woman older than 75 in good health. Both conserved end residues are part of each CDR3. Fields, in order: J gene, V gene, clone size, D gene, CDR3 protein, CDR3 DNA. A D gene is named only where the DNA matches it firmly. The listing skips clone size in some rows; elsewhere it reads once, few, many or a size class.

>TRBJ1-1|TRBV7-2|few|TRBD1
CASTLGGQLNTEAFF
TGTGCCAGCACCTTAGGGGGACAGTTGAACACTGAAGCTTTCTTT
>TRBJ2-3|TRBV29-1|once|NA
CTPDTQYF
TGCACCCCAGATACGCAGTATTTT
>TRBJ2-7|TRBV12-3/TRBV12-4|NA|NA
CACSPGQTYEQYF
TGTGCCTGCAGTCCGGGGCAGACCTACGAGCAGTACTTC
>TRBJ1-2|TRBV7-2|many|NA
CASSLAGDRRDYGYTF
TGTGCCAGCAGCTTAGCCGGGGACCGGCGGGACTATGGCTACACCTTC
>TRBJ2-5|TRBV5-1|NA|TRBD2
CASSLATGGGQETQYF
TGCGCCAGCAGCTTGGCCACGGGAGGGGGGCAAGAGACCCAGTACTTC
>TRBJ1-1|TRBV19|few|TRBD1
CASSLPTGVNTEAFF
TGTGCCAGTAGCTTACCGACAGGGGTTAACACTGAAGCTTTCTTT
>TRBJ2-2|TRBV5-1|NA|NA
CASGQPNTGELFF
TGCGCCAGCGGGCAACCGAACACCGGGGAGCTGTTTTTT
>TRBJ2-5|TRBV6-2/TRBV6-3|many|TRBD2
CASSPGERGTQETQYF
TGTGCCAGCAGCCCCGGGGAGCGGGGGACCCAAGAGACCCAGTACTTC
>TRBJ2-1|TRBV6-4|NA|TRBD1
CASSAKGAIYEQFF
TGTGCCAGCAGTGCAAAGGGGGCGATCTATGAGCAGTTCTTC
>TRBJ1-1|TRBV12-3/TRBV12-4|NA|NA
CVSRPTGSSGTEAFF
TGTGTCAGCAGGCCTACAGGTTCTTCCGGCACTGAAGCTTTCTTT
>TRBJ2-3|TRBV20-1|many|NA
CSASDGRTDTQYF
TGCAGTGCTAGTGACGGCCGCACAGATACGCAGTATTTT
>TRBJ2-2|TRBV10-2|NA|NA
CASNVANTGELFF
TGCGCCAGCAACGTAGCGAACACCGGGGAGCTGTTTTTT
>TRBJ2-3|TRBV20-1|many|TRBD2
CSAKVAGSTDTQYF
TGCAGTGCTAAAGTAGCGGGGAGCACAGATACGCAGTATTTT
>TRBJ1-1|TRBV5-1|many|NA
CASSPDMTEAFF
TGCGCCAGCAGCCCGGATATGACTGAAGCTTTCTTT
>TRBJ1-1|TRBV5-1|many|NA
CASKMAGEAFF
TGCGCCAGCAAGATGGCAGGTGAAGCTTTCTTT
>TRBJ2-7|TRBV4-2|many|NA
CASSQDPRAAYEQYF
TGTGCCAGCAGCCAAGATCCCAGGGCTGCCTACGAGCAGTACTTC
>TRBJ2-5|TRBV29-1|many|TRBD1
CSVGQGRETQYF
TGCAGCGTTGGACAGGGTAGAGAGACCCAGTACTTC
>TRBJ1-5|TRBV9|NA|NA
CASSKEGGSNQPQHF
TGTGCCAGCAGCAAAGAGGGGGGGAGCAATCAGCCCCAGCATTTT
>TRBJ2-1|TRBV7-2|NA|NA
CATQEQEGTYNEQFF
TGTGCCACACAGGAACAGGAGGGAACATACAATGAGCAGTTCTTC
>TRBJ2-5|TRBV5-6|NA|NA
CASSLLGQQETQYF
TGTGCCAGCAGCTTGCTCGGACAGCAAGAGACCCAGTACTTC
>TRBJ1-4|TRBV6-1|many|NA
CASSEWGGSNEKLFF
TGTGCCAGCAGTGAATGGGGAGGGTCTAATGAAAAACTGTTTTTT
>TRBJ2-4|TRBV6-1|few|NA
CASSEHGALAKNIQYF
TGTGCCAGCAGTGAGCATGGGGCCCTAGCCAAAAACATTCAGTACTTC
>TRBJ2-5|TRBV29-1|once|NA
CSVKGGQETQYF
TGCAGTGTTAAGGGGGGCCAAGAGACCCAGTACTTC
>TRBJ2-5|TRBV20-1|many|TRBD1
CSARGQPQETQYF
TGCAGTGCTAGGGGACAGCCACAAGAGACCCAGTACTTC
>TRBJ1-2|TRBV4-3|many|NA
CASSRSTTAPNVGYTF
TGCGCCAGCAGCCGCTCGACGACAGCTCCAAACGTTGGCTACACCTTC
>TRBJ2-6|TRBV18|NA|NA
CASSPYQGSGANVLTF
TGTGCCAGCTCACCATACCAGGGGTCTGGGGCCAACGTCCTGACTTTC
>TRBJ2-1|TRBV12-3/TRBV12-4|many|NA
CASKPAETGVYEQFF
TGTGCCAGCAAACCCGCAGAGACGGGCGTCTATGAGCAGTTCTTC
>TRBJ2-1|TRBV10-3|NA|TRBD2
CAISVASGSDEQFF
TGTGCCATCAGTGTGGCTAGCGGGAGCGATGAGCAGTTCTTC
>TRBJ2-2|TRBV6-1|NA|NA
CASKTRIGGNTGELFF
TGTGCCAGCAAGACGCGAATAGGGGGGAACACCGGGGAGCTGTTTTTT
>TRBJ1-1|TRBV7-9|NA|NA
CASSVAETFTEAFF
TGCGCCAGCAGCGTCGCCGAGACCTTCACTGAAGCTTTCTTT
>TRBJ2-2|TRBV27|few|NA
CASSFGVRGWPETGELFF
TGTGCCAGCAGTTTTGGGGTCAGGGGATGGCCAGAGACCGGGGAGCTGTTTTTT
>TRBJ2-7|TRBV9|few|TRBD1
CASSGVGTGGYEQYF
TGTGCCAGCAGCGGGGTTGGGACAGGGGGCTATGAGCAGTACTTC
>TRBJ2-3|TRBV18|many|TRBD2
CASSPRTSSTDTQYF
TGTGCCAGCTCACCTCGGACTAGCAGCACAGATACGCAGTATTTT
>TRBJ2-7|TRBV27|many|TRBD2
CASSPTTTGGSNEQYF
TGTGCCAGCAGTCCTACTACTACCGGGGGGTCGAACGAGCAGTACTTC
>TRBJ2-5|TRBV3-1|many|NA
CASSFWTSGQETQYF
TGTGCCAGCAGCTTCTGGACATCGGGCCAAGAGACCCAGTACTTC
>TRBJ2-2|TRBV15|NA|NA
CATSRVRVPTGELFF
TGTGCCACCAGCAGAGTCCGGGTCCCCACCGGGGAGCTGTTTTTT
>TRBJ2-1|TRBV5-6|NA|TRBD2
CASSFAGVGQFF
TGTGCCAGCAGCTTTGCGGGGGTGGGGCAGTTCTTC
>TRBJ2-5|TRBV11-1|few|NA
CASSLEARGVGQYF
TGTGCCAGCAGCTTAGAAGCGAGGGGTGTGGGCCAGTACTTC
>TRBJ2-7|TRBV12-3/TRBV12-4|many|TRBD1
CASRRQGNAVQYF
TGTGCCAGCAGGCGACAGGGAAATGCAGTGCAGTACTTC
>TRBJ2-4|TRBV20-1|NA|NA
CSASTIGGKNIQYF
TGCAGTGCCAGTACTATCGGGGGCAAAAACATTCAGTACTTC
>TRBJ2-1|TRBV6-6|NA|TRBD2
CASRPLTSGRDNEQFF
TGTGCCAGCAGACCCCTCACTAGCGGGAGAGACAATGAGCAGTTCTTC
>TRBJ1-2|TRBV2|few|NA
CASSAEGSYGYTF
TGTGCCAGCAGTGCCGAGGGGAGCTATGGCTACACCTTC
>TRBJ2-3|TRBV24-1|NA|NA
CATSDPSLPDTQYF
TGTGCCACCAGTGATCCTAGCTTGCCAGATACGCAGTATTTT
>TRBJ1-2|TRBV5-1|many|NA
CASSLGQKHYGYTF
TGCGCCAGCAGCTTGGGACAGAAACACTATGGCTACACCTTC
>TRBJ1-2|TRBV5-1|NA|TRBD1
CASITQGAGSGHTF
TGCGCCAGCATCACCCAGGGGGCTGGGTCTGGCCACACCTTC
>TRBJ2-5|TRBV29-1|few|TRBD2
CSVGRGGAYEQYF
TGCAGCGTTGGTCGCGGGGGGGCGTATGAGCAGTACTTC
>TRBJ1-1|TRBV12-3/TRBV12-4|few|NA
CASSPWGGLTEAFF
TGTGCCAGCAGCCCTTGGGGAGGGCTCACTGAAGCTTTCTTT
>TRBJ2-7|TRBV7-9|NA|NA
CASSLGPNSQWDTTYEQYF
TGTGCCAGCAGCTTAGGACCCAATAGCCAGTGGGACACGACCTACGAGCAGTACTTC
>TRBJ1-5|TRBV6-5|NA|TRBD1
CASSRTGVGNQPQHF
TGTGCCAGCAGTAGAACAGGGGTAGGCAATCAGCCCCAGCATTTT
>TRBJ2-3|TRBV5-1|many|NA
CASSLDADTQYF
TGCGCCAGCAGCTTGGATGCAGATACGCAGTATTTT
>TRBJ1-6|TRBV20-1|few|NA
CSASRTDNSPLHF
TGCAGTGCTAGTCGGACAGACAATTCACCCCTCCACTTT
>TRBJ2-7|TRBV3-1|many|NA
CASSHSGQGKITYEQYF
TGTGCCAGCAGCCACTCTGGGCAAGGGAAAATCACCTACGAGCAGTACTTC
>TRBJ2-2|TRBV10-3|many|TRBD2
CAISVSGGATGELFF
TGTGCCATCAGTGTGAGCGGGGGGGCCACCGGGGAGCTGTTTTTT
>TRBJ2-6|TRBV4-1|NA|TRBD1
CASSQGPQTGSGANVLTF
TGCGCCAGCAGCCAAGGACCCCAGACAGGGTCTGGGGCCAACGTCCTGACTTTC
>TRBJ2-3|TRBV27|NA|NA
CASSKRLTGVGTDTQYF
TGTGCCAGCAGTAAGAGACTAACGGGGGTAGGGACAGATACGCAGTATTTT
>TRBJ2-7|TRBV7-9|NA|TRBD2
CASSSSGSDYEQYF
TGTGCCAGCAGCTCTAGCGGGAGTGACTACGAGCAGTACTTC